This note documents a single TCR beta chain sequence. This sample includes further DNA sequences coding for the same CDR3. Sorted-subset replicate PCR reactions were performed with 200 ng DNA, corresponding to roughly 30,000 T cell genomes. The table came from immunoSEQ multiplex PCR; TCRdb's copy has only in-frame clones and leaves some out. The sample yields 2,500,000 or so clones, around nine tenths seen once. The entry originates in a study of shared clonotypes between healthy human individuals. The investigators split CD4+ cells into a CD45RA+ naive subset and a CD45RA-negative memory subset. Sequencing input: naive CD4+ T cells sorted from blood. Subset in this sample: CD45RA+ positively selected. The receptor was isolated from a man aged 18 to 30 in good health.

DNA of the CDR3: TGTGCCAGCAGCCAAGAGGGGTCGAACCAGCCCCAGCATTTT. Protein product: CASSQEGSNQPQHF. The chain couples TRBV4-2 to TRBJ1-5; D remains ambiguous. The CDR3 contains 14 residues. V was cut by 0 bases and J by 7 bases, with 10 bases left in between. Germline CDR1 reads LGHNA; CDR2 reads YNFKEQ.